Listed below are T cell receptor beta chains from one sample, sequenced in a study of identifying expanded T cells in peripheral blood. The protocol was immunoSEQ multiplex PCR, while the TCRdb copy is restricted to in-frame clones and leaves out a portion. The table records over 45,000 clones, roughly four fifths of them present only once. Sequencing was done on a sample of blood. All receptors come from a person between 18 and 75 years old in good health. CDR3s include the opening cysteine and the closing phenylalanine or tryptophan. The D gene is left open where the match is weak. Clone size is shown for a subset of rows, as once, few, many or a class of expanded clone.

>TRBJ2-3|NA|TRBV9|NA
CASSANPRVSTDTQYF
TGTGCCAGCAGCGCAAACCCGAGGGTTAGCACAGATACGCAGTATTTT
>TRBJ2-7|NA|TRBV7-2|NA
CASSPGSTAYEQYF
TGTGCCAGCAGCCCGGGGTCCACCGCCTACGAGCAGTACTTC
>TRBJ2-5|NA|TRBV11-2|NA
CASSPQETQYF
TGTGCCAGCAGCCCACAAGAGACCCAGTACTTC
>TRBJ1-1|NA|TRBV18|NA
CASSNSGTNTEAFF
TGTGCCAGCTCCAACAGTGGGACGAACACTGAAGCTTTCTTT
>TRBJ2-7|NA|TRBV30|NA
CAWSGTVNYEQYF
TGTGCCTGGAGTGGGACGGTAAATTACGAGCAGTACTTC
>TRBJ2-5|NA|TRBV7-9|NA
CASSSPGEQETQYF
TGTGCCAGCAGCTCCCCGGGGGAACAAGAGACCCAGTACTTC
>TRBJ1-6|NA|TRBV27|NA
CASSRQPYNSPLHF
TGTGCCAGCAGTAGGCAGCCCTATAATTCACCCCTCCACTTT
>TRBJ1-5|TRBD1|TRBV7-8|NA
CASSADRDRQPQHF
TGTGCCAGCAGCGCGGACAGGGACCGTCAGCCCCAGCATTTT
>TRBJ1-1|NA|TRBV6-6|NA
CASSYPSENTEAFF
TGTGCCAGCAGTTACCCCTCTGAGAACACTGAAGCTTTCTTT
>TRBJ2-7|NA|TRBV27|NA
CASSLSEGPYEQYF
TGTGCCAGCAGTTTAAGTGAGGGTCCCTACGAGCAGTACTTC
>TRBJ2-2|TRBD2|TRBV7-2|once
CASTVMGGAGELFF
TGTGCCAGCACCGTTATGGGGGGGGCCGGGGAGCTGTTTTTT
>TRBJ2-4|NA|TRBV5-4|NA
CASSSPSRGSKNIQYF
TGTGCCAGCAGCTCGCCATCCAGGGGATCCAAAAACATTCAGTACTTC
>TRBJ2-2|NA|TRBV9|NA
CASSVGGGSNGELFF
TGTGCCAGCAGCGTAGGAGGGGGGTCCAACGGGGAGCTGTTTTTT
>TRBJ1-1|NA|TRBV21-1|NA
CASSKGTGYMNTEAFF
TGTGCCAGCAGCAAAGGGACAGGTTATATGAACACTGAAGCTTTCTTT
>TRBJ1-2|NA|TRBV19|few
CASSMREGGYTF
TGTGCCAGTAGTATGCGGGAGGGTGGCTACACCTTC
>TRBJ2-1|TRBD2|TRBV7-2|NA
CASSLEAGGYNEQFF
TGTGCCAGCAGCTTAGAGGCGGGGGGGTACAATGAGCAGTTCTTC
>TRBJ2-1|TRBD2|TRBV10-3|NA
CAITGTSASSYNEQFF
TGTGCCATCACCGGGACTAGCGCCAGCTCCTACAATGAGCAGTTCTTC
>TRBJ2-1|TRBD2|TRBV6-5|NA
CASSSPGATSDMRFF
TGTGCCAGCAGCTCTCCCGGGGCGACTAGCGACATGCGGTTCTTC
>TRBJ2-2|TRBD2|TRBV2|NA
CASSVTSANTGELFF
TGTGCCAGCAGCGTCACTAGCGCGAACACCGGGGAGCTGTTTTTT
>TRBJ2-4|NA|TRBV7-2|NA
CASSLGGQRGNQYF
TGTGCCAGCAGCTTAGGTGGGCAGAGGGGCAATCAGTACTTC
>TRBJ1-5|TRBD1|TRBV15|once
CATSRDGTGVDQPQHF
TGTGCCACCAGCAGAGATGGGACAGGGGTTGACCAGCCCCAGCATTTT
>TRBJ1-2|NA|TRBV9|NA
CASSVGDNYGYTF
TGTGCCAGCAGCGTCGGGGATAACTATGGCTACACCTTC
>TRBJ2-3|NA|TRBV10-2|NA
CASSLQGDTDTQYF
TGCGCCAGCAGTCTCCAGGGAGACACAGATACGCAGTATTTT
>TRBJ1-3|NA|TRBV30|NA
CAWIDVHSGNTIYF
TGTGCCTGGATAGACGTCCACTCTGGAAACACCATATATTTT
>TRBJ2-1|TRBD2|TRBV6-5|NA
CASTAGYEQFF
TGTGCCAGCACAGCGGGATATGAGCAGTTCTTC
>TRBJ2-1|NA|TRBV4-2|NA
CASSQEASANNEQFF
TGTGCCAGCAGCCAAGAGGCTAGCGCGAACAATGAGCAGTTCTTC
>TRBJ1-2|NA|TRBV6-1|NA
CASRQDGRYGYTF
TGTGCCAGCAGACAGGACGGACGCTATGGCTACACCTTC
>TRBJ1-1|NA|TRBV4-1|NA
CASSHGTGDFRGTEAFF
NA
>TRBJ1-2|NA|TRBV29-1|NA
CSVSGGNNYGYTF
TGCAGCGTTTCGGGGGGCAATAACTATGGCTACACCTTC
>TRBJ1-1|NA|TRBV4-3|NA
CASSQEDGSTEAFF
TGCGCCAGCAGCCAAGAGGACGGGAGCACTGAAGCTTTCTTT
>TRBJ1-1|TRBD1|TRBV6-5|NA
CASTRGGANTEAFF
TGTGCCAGCACCAGGGGGGGGGCGAACACTGAAGCTTTCTTT
>TRBJ2-4|NA|TRBV4-3|NA
CASSPPYF
TGCGCCAGCAGCCCGCCGTACTTC
>TRBJ2-7|NA|TRBV5-1|once
CASTPSGLYEQYF
TGCGCCAGCACCCCCTCGGGACTCTACGAGCAGTACTTC
>TRBJ2-4|TRBD2|TRBV29-1|NA
CSALAGVTIQYF
TGCAGCGCCTTAGCGGGAGTGACCATTCAGTACTTC
>TRBJ2-4|TRBD2|TRBV18|NA
CASSGTSGGTKNIQYF
TGTGCCAGCTCCGGGACTAGCGGGGGGACCAAAAACATTCAGTACTTC
>TRBJ2-1|NA|TRBV2|NA
CASRDGGPYNEQFF
TGTGCCAGCAGGGATGGAGGGCCTTACAATGAGCAGTTCTTC
>TRBJ1-1|TRBD1|TRBV19|NA
CASRYRGGPDTEAFF
TGTGCCAGTAGGTACAGGGGAGGTCCGGACACTGAAGCTTTCTTT